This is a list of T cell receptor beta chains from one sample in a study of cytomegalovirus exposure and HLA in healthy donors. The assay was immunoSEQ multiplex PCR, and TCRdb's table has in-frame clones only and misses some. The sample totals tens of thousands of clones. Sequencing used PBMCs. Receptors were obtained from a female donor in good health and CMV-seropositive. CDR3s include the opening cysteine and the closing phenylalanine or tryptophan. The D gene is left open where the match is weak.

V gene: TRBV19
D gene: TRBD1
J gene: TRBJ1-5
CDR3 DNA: TGTGCCAGTAGCGGACAGGGGATGGGCTTAGTCACTCAGCCCCAGCATTTT
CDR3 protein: CASSGQGMGLVTQPQHF

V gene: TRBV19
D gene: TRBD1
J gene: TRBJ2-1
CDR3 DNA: TGTGCCAGTAGTCCGCGATTCGGGACAGGGACTTACAATGAGCAGTTCTTC
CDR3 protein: CASSPRFGTGTYNEQFF

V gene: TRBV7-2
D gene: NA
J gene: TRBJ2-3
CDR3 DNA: TGTGCCAGCAGCTTAGGTTCTAGCCCAGATACGCAGTATTTT
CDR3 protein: CASSLGSSPDTQYF

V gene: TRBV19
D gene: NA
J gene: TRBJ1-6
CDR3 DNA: TGTGCCAGTAGACCCTTTGGGGCGCGGGGTCTAGGCTCCTATAATTCACCCCTCCACTTT
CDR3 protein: CASRPFGARGLGSYNSPLHF

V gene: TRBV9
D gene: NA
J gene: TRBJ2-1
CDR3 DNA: TGTGCCAGCAGCGTAGGGACTCAGCAGTTCTTC
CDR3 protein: CASSVGTQQFF

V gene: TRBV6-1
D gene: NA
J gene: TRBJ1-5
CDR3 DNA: TGTGCCAGCGACGACAGGTTAAACAATCAGCCCCAGCATTTT
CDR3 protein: CASDDRLNNQPQHF

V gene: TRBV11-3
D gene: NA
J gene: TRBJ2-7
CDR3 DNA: TGTGCCAGCAGCTACCAACAGCGGCCAAGCGAGCAGTACTTC
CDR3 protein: CASSYQQRPSEQYF

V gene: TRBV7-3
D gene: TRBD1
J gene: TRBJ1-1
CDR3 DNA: TGTGCCAGCAGCCAGGGGGCCCGCACTGAAGCTTTCTTT
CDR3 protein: CASSQGARTEAFF

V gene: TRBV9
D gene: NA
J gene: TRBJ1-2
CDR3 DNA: TGTGCCAGCAGCGTACGGTTGAGGGATGGCTACACCTTC
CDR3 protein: CASSVRLRDGYTF

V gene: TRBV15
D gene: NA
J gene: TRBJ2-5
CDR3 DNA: TGTGCCACCAGCAGAGATCCCCGGGAGACCCAGTACTTC
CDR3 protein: CATSRDPRETQYF

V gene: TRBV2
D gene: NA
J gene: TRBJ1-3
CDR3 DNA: TGTGCCAGCAGTTTACAGGGTTTAGGTGGAAACACCATATATTTT
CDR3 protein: CASSLQGLGGNTIYF

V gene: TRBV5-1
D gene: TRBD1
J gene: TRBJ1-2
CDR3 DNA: TGCGCCAGCAGGTCACAGGGGGTCGTTGGCTACACCTTC
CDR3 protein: CASRSQGVVGYTF

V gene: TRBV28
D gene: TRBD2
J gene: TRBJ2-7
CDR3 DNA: TGTGCCAGCAGCTCCTTGGGGCTAGCGGGAGGCTACGAGCAGTACTTC
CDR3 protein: CASSSLGLAGGYEQYF

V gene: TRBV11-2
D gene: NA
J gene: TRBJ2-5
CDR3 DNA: TGTGCCAGCAGTAGTCTGGAGGGTGGAGAGACCCAGTACTTC
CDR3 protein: CASSSLEGGETQYF

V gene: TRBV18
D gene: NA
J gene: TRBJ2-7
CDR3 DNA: TGTGCCAGCTCACCAGGGCTCAACGAGCAGTACTTC
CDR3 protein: CASSPGLNEQYF

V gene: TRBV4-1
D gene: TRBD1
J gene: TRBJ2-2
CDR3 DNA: TGCGCCAGCAGTCCATTACCGGGACAGTTGAACACCGGGGAGCTGTTTTTT
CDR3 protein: CASSPLPGQLNTGELFF

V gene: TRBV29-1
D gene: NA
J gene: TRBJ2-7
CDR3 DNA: TGCAGCGTTGGAAGGGGCAATGCCTACGAGCAGTACTTC
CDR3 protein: CSVGRGNAYEQYF

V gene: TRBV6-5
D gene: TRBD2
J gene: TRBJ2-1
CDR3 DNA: TGTGCCAGCGCACCGGGACTAGTGCAAGGCGAGCAGTTCTTC
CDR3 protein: CASAPGLVQGEQFF

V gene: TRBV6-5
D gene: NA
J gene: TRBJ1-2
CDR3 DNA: TGTGCCAGCAGCCCGACAGTTAACTATGGCTACACCTTC
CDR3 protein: CASSPTVNYGYTF

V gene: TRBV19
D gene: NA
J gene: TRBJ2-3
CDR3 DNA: TGTGCCAGTAGAGATCGGGGTAGAACAGATACGCAGTATTTT
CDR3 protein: CASRDRGRTDTQYF

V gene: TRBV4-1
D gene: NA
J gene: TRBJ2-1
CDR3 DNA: TGCGCCAGCAGCCAAGGGGCCGCCCTGGGGCAGAGCTCCGACAATGAGCAGTTCTTC
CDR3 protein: CASSQGAALGQSSDNEQFF

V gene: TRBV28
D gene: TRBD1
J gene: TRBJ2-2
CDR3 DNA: TGTGCCAGCAGAGCAGGGGGCAGTGAGAACACCGGGGAGCTGTTTTTT
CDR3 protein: CASRAGGSENTGELFF

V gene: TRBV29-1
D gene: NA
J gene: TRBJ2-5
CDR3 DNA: TGCAGCGCCCCCCTAGGGGCAGAGACCCAGTACTTC
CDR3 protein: CSAPLGAETQYF

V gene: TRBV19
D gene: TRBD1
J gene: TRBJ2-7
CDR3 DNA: TGTGCCAGTAGTCCGGGACAGGGGGCATACGAGCAGTACTTC
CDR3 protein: CASSPGQGAYEQYF

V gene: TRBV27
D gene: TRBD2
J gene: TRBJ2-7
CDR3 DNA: TGTGCCAGCAGCCAGGGACTAGCCGAGCAGTACTTC
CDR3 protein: CASSQGLAEQYF

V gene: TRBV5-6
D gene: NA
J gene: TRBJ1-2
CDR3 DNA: TGTGCCAGCAGCTTGGCCGGTAAATACACCTTC
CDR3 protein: CASSLAGKYTF

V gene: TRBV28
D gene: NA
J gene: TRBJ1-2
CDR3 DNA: TGTGCCAGCAGTTACAGGGACTATGGCTACACCTTC
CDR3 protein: CASSYRDYGYTF

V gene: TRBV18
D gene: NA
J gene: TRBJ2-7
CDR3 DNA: TGTGCCCGGCGGAGGGCTTTATCCTACGAGCAGTACTTC
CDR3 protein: CARRRALSYEQYF

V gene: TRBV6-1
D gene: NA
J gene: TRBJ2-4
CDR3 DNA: TGTGCCAGCAGGGGGCACATAGCCAAAAACATTCAGTACTTC
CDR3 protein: CASRGHIAKNIQYF

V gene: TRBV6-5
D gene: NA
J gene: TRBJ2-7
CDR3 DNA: TGTGCCAGCAGGAGGACAAACTTCTACGAGCAGTACTTC
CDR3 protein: CASRRTNFYEQYF

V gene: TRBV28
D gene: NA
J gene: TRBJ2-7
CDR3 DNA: TGTGCCAGCAGTTTGGGTAGGGGCGGACCGACTTACGAGCAGTACTTC
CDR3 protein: CASSLGRGGPTYEQYF

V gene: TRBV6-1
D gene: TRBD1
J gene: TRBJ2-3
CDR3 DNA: TGTGCCAGCAATACCGGGACAGCTATCCCCGATAAGCAGTATTTT
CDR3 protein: CASNTGTAIPDKQYF

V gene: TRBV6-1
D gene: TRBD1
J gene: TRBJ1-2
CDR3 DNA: TGTGCCACCCAGGGGGCGCGAGGCTACACCTTC
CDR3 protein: CATQGARGYTF

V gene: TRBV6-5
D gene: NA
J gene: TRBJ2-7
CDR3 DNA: TGTGCCAGTGCCGGGGGGCTCGCCTACGAGCAGTACTTC
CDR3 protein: CASAGGLAYEQYF

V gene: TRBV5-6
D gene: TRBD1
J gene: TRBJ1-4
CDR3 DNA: TGTGCCAGCAGCCCCCGTCGACAGGGTGCAACTAATGAAAAACTGTTTTTT
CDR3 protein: CASSPRRQGATNEKLFF

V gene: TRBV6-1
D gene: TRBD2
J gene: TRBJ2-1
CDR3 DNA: TGTGCCAGCAGCGGCGGGAGAGACAATGAGCAGTTCTTC
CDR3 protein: CASSGGRDNEQFF

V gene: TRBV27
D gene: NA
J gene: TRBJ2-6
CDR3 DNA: TGTGCCAGCAGAGAGATGCAATCTGGGGCCAACGTCCTGACTTTC
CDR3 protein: CASREMQSGANVLTF

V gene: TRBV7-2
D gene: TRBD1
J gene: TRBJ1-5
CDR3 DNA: TGTGCCAGCAGCTACAGGGGTAATCAGCCCCAGCATTTT
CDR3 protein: CASSYRGNQPQHF

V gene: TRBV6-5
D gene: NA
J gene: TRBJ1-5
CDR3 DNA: TGTGCCAGCAGTCGGGGAAGAAATCAGCCCCAGCATTTT
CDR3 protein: CASSRGRNQPQHF

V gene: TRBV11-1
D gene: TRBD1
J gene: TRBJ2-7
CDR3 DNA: TGTGCCAGCAGCTTGGGGACAGGGCGACCCTACGAGCAGTACTTC
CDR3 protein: CASSLGTGRPYEQYF

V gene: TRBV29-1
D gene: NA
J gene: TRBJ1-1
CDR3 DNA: TGCAGCGTTGAAGATACGGGCACTGAAGCTTTCTTT
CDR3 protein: CSVEDTGTEAFF

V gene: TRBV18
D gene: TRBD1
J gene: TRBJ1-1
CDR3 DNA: TGTGCCAGCTCACCGTCCCGGGACAGGGGGCCCGGAGCTTTCTTT
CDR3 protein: CASSPSRDRGPGAFF

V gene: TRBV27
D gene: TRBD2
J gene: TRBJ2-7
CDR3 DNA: TGTGCCAGCGGACTAGCGGGATCCGAGCAGTACTTC
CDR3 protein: CASGLAGSEQYF